The 7 T cell receptor beta chains below come from one sample, sequenced in a study of T cell responses to AZD1222 COVID-19 vaccine. Profiling relied on immunoSEQ multiplex PCR, and the TCRdb table lists in-frame clones only, not all of them. The sample includes around 110,000 clones, under 95% of them seen just once. This sample comprised peripheral blood, obtained on day 0 of AZD1222 vaccination. Receptors were obtained from an adult in good health.

V gene TRBV3-1 (or the pseudogene TRBV3-2) combines with J gene TRBJ1-1; a possible D gene is TRBD1 (5 bases). Germline CDR1 is LGHDT and CDR2 is YNNKEL (reference sequence). Trimming pared 1 base from V and 4 bases from J, leaving 10 bases between. The CDR3 has 14 residues. The CDR3 DNA follows: TGTGCCAGCAGCCAAGTTGCTAGGGGCACTGAAGCTTTCTTT. Protein: CASSQVARGTEAFF.

The chain couples TRBV5-5 to TRBJ1-1; maybe TRBD1 (6 bases). The germline V gene has CDR1 SGHKS and CDR2 YYEKEE (reference sequence). The CDR3 totals 16 residues. Trimming shortened V by 4 bases and J by 7 bases, and 23 bases separated the two germline ends. The DNA of the CDR3 is TGTGCCAGCAGCCCATCTCCTACAGGGTCCCACAGTGAAGCTTTCTTT. Its protein is CASSPSPTGSHSEAFF.

The chain couples TRBV27 to TRBJ1-4; no reliable D call. The CDR3 covers 12 residues. Germline CDR1 reads MNHEY; CDR2 reads SMNVEV (reference sequence). The V and J ends lost 8 bases and 8 bases respectively, with 12 bases between them. Written as DNA, the CDR3 is TGTGCCAGCCGCAATCCTAGGGAAAAACTGTTTTTT. Its translation: CASRNPREKLFF.

V and J are TRBV12-3 or TRBV12-4 and TRBJ1-5; D uncertain. V was trimmed by 6 bases and J by 0 bases, leaving 3 bases between them. This CDR3 comprises 12 residues. CDR3 residues: CASSDSNQPQHF. The CDR3 DNA is TGTGCCAGCAGCGATAGCAATCAGCCCCAGCATTTT.

The V and J genes are TRBV5-1 and TRBJ2-5; D is perhaps TRBD1 (5 bases). This CDR3 region has 16 residues. V was pared by 0 bases and J by 3 bases, with 15 bases between. Germline V gene data show CDR1 as SGHRS and CDR2 as YFSETQ. The CDR3 spells CASSLETQGVEETQYF. For the CDR3, the DNA is TGCGCCAGCAGCTTGGAAACGCAAGGGGTTGAAGAGACCCAGTACTTC.

This sequence joins TRBV6-5 and TRBJ2-2; no clear D. This CDR3 is 13 amino acids long. Germline V gene data show CDR1 as MNHEY and CDR2 as SVGAGI. Trimming left V 7 bases short and J 8 bases short, with 14 bases between. The CDR3 nucleotides read TGTGCCAGCATTCCCCTTTTGGGGGGGGAGCTGTTTTTT. Its protein is CASIPLLGGELFF.

This sequence joins TRBV5-8 and TRBJ1-2; 10 bases agree with TRBD1. J was trimmed by 3 bases and V by 4 bases; bases with no gene match: 9. The germline V gene has CDR1 SGHTS and CDR2 YDEGEE. The CDR3 consists of 16 residues. The DNA for the CDR3 is TGTGCCAGCAGCGACATGACAGGGGGCGCGGACTATGGCTACACCTTC. It specifies CASSDMTGGADYGYTF.